This entry concerns a single T cell receptor beta chain. This entry comes from a study of cytomegalovirus exposure and HLA in healthy donors. Study overall: Most donors, 80% to 90% of 398 genotyped, fell in the Caucasian-associated ancestry cluster.

PCR used 60 Vbeta primers and 13 Jbeta primers. The data were produced by immunoSEQ multiplex PCR, yet TCRdb's version contains in-frame clones alone and is incomplete. The sample lists under 150,000 clones; approximately 80% were seen once. The CDR3 spans 12 residues. The V and J ends lost 5 bases and 12 bases, in that order; junction bases with no gene match: 5. Looked up from germline, CDR1 is SGHAT and CDR2 is FQNNGV. Sequences were obtained from PBMCs. The chain has TRBV11-2 and TRBJ2-1; TRBD1 matches at 9 bases. This TCR was sampled from a man between 25 and 39 years old in good health and CMV-seropositive. The CDR3: CASSQDRGGQFF. As DNA, the CDR3 is TGTGCCAGCAGCCAGGACAGGGGAGGGCAGTTCTTC.